A selection of T cell receptor beta chains follows, all from one sample in a study of shared clonotypes between healthy human individuals. Sequencing used immunoSEQ multiplex PCR; TCRdb keeps in-frame clones, though not all of them. This sample has a few hundred thousand clones, with around 77% found just once. Material for sequencing was PBMCs. The receptors were sampled from a woman in her thirties or forties in good health. Some clones in this sample may be carry-over from other donors' samples. Both conserved end residues are part of each CDR3. D genes are given only for firm matches. Not every row has a clone size; where given, it reads once, few, many or a size class.

v_gene	d_gene	j_gene	abundance	CDR3aa	CDR3nt
TRBV6-1	NA	TRBJ1-2	NA	CASSALTDRLLIYGYTF	TGTGCCAGCAGTGCTCTTACAGACCGACTCCTTATCTATGGCTACACCTTC
TRBV27	TRBD1	TRBJ1-5	NA	CASSWTGVGEEPQHF	TGTGCCAGCAGTTGGACAGGTGTGGGAGAGGAGCCCCAGCATTTT
TRBV5-4	NA	TRBJ2-3	NA	CASRDWATDTQYF	TGTGCCAGCAGAGATTGGGCCACAGATACGCAGTATTTT
TRBV29-1	NA	TRBJ2-3	NA	CSVGEGSTDTQYF	TGCAGCGTGGGAGAGGGGAGCACAGATACGCAGTATTTT
TRBV10-1	NA	TRBJ1-2	NA	CASSESGRDGYTF	TGCGCCAGCAGTGAGTCAGGCAGGGATGGCTACACCTTC
TRBV6-5	NA	TRBJ2-1	NA	CATTSSYNEQFF	TGTGCCACGACTAGCTCCTACAATGAGCAGTTCTTC
TRBV30	NA	TRBJ2-1	few	CAWSVLNEQFF	TGTGCCTGGAGTGTCCTGAATGAGCAGTTCTTC
TRBV9	NA	TRBJ1-2	few	CASSVEGSGYTF	TGTGCCAGCAGCGTAGAAGGGTCCGGCTACACCTTC
TRBV7-2	TRBD2	TRBJ2-3	once	CASSQVAGGADTQYF	TGTGCCAGCAGCCAAGTAGCGGGAGGAGCAGATACGCAGTATTTT
TRBV7-9	NA	TRBJ2-1	NA	CASTTGRSTEQFF	TGTGCCAGCACCACCGGGCGGTCGACCGAGCAGTTCTTC
TRBV9	NA	TRBJ1-1	many	CASSPASRGTAFF	TGTGCCAGCAGCCCAGCGAGCCGAGGGACAGCTTTCTTT
TRBV29-1	NA	TRBJ1-2	NA	CSVETGTRTDGYTF	TGCAGCGTTGAGACCGGGACAAGGACAGATGGCTACACCTTC
TRBV7-2	TRBD1	TRBJ1-4	NA	CASSTGVLNEKLFF	TGTGCCAGCAGCACAGGGGTCCTAAATGAAAAACTGTTTTTT
TRBV2	NA	TRBJ2-1	NA	CASRSSESSYNEQFF	TGTGCCAGCAGGTCTTCGGAAAGCTCCTACAATGAGCAGTTCTTC
TRBV7-2	NA	TRBJ1-6	NA	CASSSRNSPLHF	TGTGCCAGCAGCTCACGGAATTCACCCCTCCACTTT
TRBV7-2	NA	TRBJ2-7	NA	CASSLGGGLLTYEQYF	TGTGCCAGCAGCTTAGGTGGCGGACTACTCACCTACGAGCAGTACTTC
TRBV27	TRBD1	TRBJ1-1	NA	CASSMTGGAKAFF	TGTGCCAGCAGTATGACAGGGGGCGCGAAAGCTTTCTTT
TRBV5-4	NA	TRBJ1-2	many	CASSIGLNRRDGYTF	TGTGCCAGCAGCATCGGCCTTAACCGGAGGGATGGCTACACCTTC
TRBV10-2	TRBD1	TRBJ1-2	once	CASSGPPGQGVYGYTF	TGCGCCAGCAGTGGCCCACCGGGACAGGGGGTTTATGGCTACACCTTC
TRBV4-1	NA	TRBJ1-5	NA	CASSQEDRGTQPQHF	TGCGCCAGCAGCCAAGAGGATCGGGGGACGCAGCCCCAGCATTTT
TRBV11-3	TRBD1	TRBJ2-3	NA	CASSLGGGETDTQYF	TGTGCCAGCAGCTTAGGAGGGGGCGAAACAGATACGCAGTATTTT
TRBV5-1	TRBD2	TRBJ2-3	NA	CASSLGLAGVRSADTQYF	TGCGCCAGCAGCTTGGGACTAGCGGGAGTTAGGTCGGCAGATACGCAGTATTTT
TRBV7-8	NA	TRBJ2-5	NA	CASSRTGTSQETQYF	TGTGCCAGCAGCCGGACGGGAACTTCCCAAGAGACCCAGTACTTC
TRBV25-1	NA	TRBJ2-5	NA	CASAGAGARETQYF	TGTGCCAGCGCTGGGGCGGGTGCACGGGAGACCCAGTACTTC
TRBV2	TRBD1	TRBJ2-5	NA	CASSIMGTAQETQYF	TGTGCCAGCAGTATCATGGGGACAGCTCAAGAGACCCAGTACTTC
TRBV5-1	NA	TRBJ2-5	NA	CASSPGQPLETQYF	TGCGCCAGCAGCCCAGGACAGCCGCTAGAGACCCAGTACTTC
TRBV30	NA	TRBJ1-1	NA	CAWSVPRGNTEAFF	TGTGCCTGGAGTGTCCCCAGGGGCAACACTGAAGCTTTCTTT
TRBV4-2	NA	TRBJ2-7	NA	CASSLGDRSYEQYF	TGTGCCAGCAGCCTAGGCGACCGGTCCTACGAGCAGTACTTC
TRBV11-2	NA	TRBJ1-1	NA	CASSLAGRAEAFF	TGTGCCAGCAGCTTGGCAGGGAGGGCTGAAGCTTTCTTT
TRBV6-1	NA	TRBJ1-4	NA	CASSEIRGNEKLFF	TGTGCCAGCAGTGAAATAAGGGGGAATGAAAAACTGTTTTTT
TRBV9	NA	TRBJ2-7	NA	CASSVGGRGAYEQYF	TGTGCCAGCAGCGTAGGTGGGAGGGGGGCCTACGAGCAGTACTTC
TRBV2	TRBD2	TRBJ2-7	few	CASSEALRGGSLSDEQYF	TGTGCCAGCAGTGAAGCGCTTCGGGGGGGTTCGCTTTCTGACGAGCAGTACTTC
TRBV5-6	NA	TRBJ2-7	NA	CASSLGSRNPTYEQYF	TGTGCCAGCAGCTTGGGGTCGCGGAACCCGACCTACGAGCAGTACTTC
TRBV5-1	NA	TRBJ2-1	NA	CASSLEGSSYNEQFF	TGCGCCAGCAGCTTGGAGGGAAGCTCCTACAATGAGCAGTTCTTC
TRBV28	NA	TRBJ2-7	NA	CATRPHTPYEQYF	TGTGCCACCAGACCCCATACTCCCTACGAGCAGTACTTC
TRBV30	TRBD1	TRBJ1-1	NA	CAWYPGQANTEAFF	TGTGCCTGGTATCCGGGACAGGCCAACACTGAAGCTTTCTTT
TRBV28	TRBD1	TRBJ2-4	NA	CASRGPGQGINIQYF	TGTGCCAGCAGGGGACCGGGACAGGGGATAAACATTCAGTACTTC
TRBV7-6	NA	TRBJ2-7	NA	CASSLGPGVGREQYF	TGTGCCAGCAGCTTGGGTCCGGGGGTCGGGCGCGAGCAGTACTTC
TRBV7-9	TRBD2	TRBJ2-2	few	CASSLGASGNTGELFF	TGTGCCAGCAGCTTAGGTGCTAGCGGGAACACCGGGGAGCTGTTTTTT
TRBV4-3	NA	TRBJ1-1	few	CASSQGTLQNTEAFF	TGCGCCAGCAGCCAAGGGACGCTGCAGAACACTGAAGCTTTCTTT
TRBV2	NA	TRBJ1-3	few	CASSESGVGGNTIYF	TGTGCCAGCAGTGAATCAGGGGTCGGTGGAAACACCATATATTTT
TRBV7-9	NA	TRBJ2-1	many	CASSSAGTHNEQFF	TGTGCCAGCAGCTCCGCCGGGACCCACAATGAGCAGTTCTTC
TRBV14	NA	TRBJ1-4	few	CASSTGGHSNEKLFF	TGTGCCAGCAGCACTGGGGGACATTCTAATGAAAAACTGTTTTTT
TRBV5-6	TRBD2	TRBJ2-3	many	CASSPLGSGSTDTQYF	TGTGCCAGCAGCCCCCTGGGTAGCGGGAGTACAGATACGCAGTATTTT
TRBV5-1	NA	TRBJ2-7	NA	CASSLGGPHNEQYF	TGCGCCAGCAGCTTGGGGGGGCCGCACAACGAGCAGTACTTC
TRBV11-2	NA	TRBJ1-1	NA	CASSLSSGVTEAFF	TGTGCCAGCAGCTTAAGTTCCGGGGTCACTGAAGCTTTCTTT
TRBV21-1	NA	TRBJ1-2	NA	CASSKVDRAGYTF	TGTGCCAGCAGCAAAGTCGACAGGGCTGGCTACACCTTC
TRBV10-3	NA	TRBJ1-5	many	CAISAASNQPQHF	TGTGCCATCAGCGCAGCTAGCAATCAGCCCCAGCATTTT
TRBV4-1	TRBD2	TRBJ2-7	NA	CASSPGTSPYEQYF	TGCGCCAGCAGCCCCGGGACTAGCCCGTACGAGCAGTACTTC
TRBV18	TRBD2	TRBJ2-5	NA	CASSPGLAEQETQYF	TGTGCCAGCTCACCGGGACTAGCGGAACAAGAGACCCAGTACTTC
TRBV19	NA	TRBJ2-7	once	CASSTGRREQYF	TGTGCCAGTAGTACCGGGCGTCGGGAGCAGTACTTC